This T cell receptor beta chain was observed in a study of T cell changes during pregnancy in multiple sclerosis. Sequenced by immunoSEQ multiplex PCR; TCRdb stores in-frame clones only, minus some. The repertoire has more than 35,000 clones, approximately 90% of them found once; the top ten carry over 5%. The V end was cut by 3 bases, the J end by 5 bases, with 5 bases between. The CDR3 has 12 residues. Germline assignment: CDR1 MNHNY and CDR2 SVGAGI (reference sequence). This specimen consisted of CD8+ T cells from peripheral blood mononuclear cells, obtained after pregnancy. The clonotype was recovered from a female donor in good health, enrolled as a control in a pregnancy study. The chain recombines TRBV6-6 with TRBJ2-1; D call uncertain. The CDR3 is CASSYEHNEQFF. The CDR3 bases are TGTGCCAGCAGTTATGAGCACAATGAGCAGTTCTTC.